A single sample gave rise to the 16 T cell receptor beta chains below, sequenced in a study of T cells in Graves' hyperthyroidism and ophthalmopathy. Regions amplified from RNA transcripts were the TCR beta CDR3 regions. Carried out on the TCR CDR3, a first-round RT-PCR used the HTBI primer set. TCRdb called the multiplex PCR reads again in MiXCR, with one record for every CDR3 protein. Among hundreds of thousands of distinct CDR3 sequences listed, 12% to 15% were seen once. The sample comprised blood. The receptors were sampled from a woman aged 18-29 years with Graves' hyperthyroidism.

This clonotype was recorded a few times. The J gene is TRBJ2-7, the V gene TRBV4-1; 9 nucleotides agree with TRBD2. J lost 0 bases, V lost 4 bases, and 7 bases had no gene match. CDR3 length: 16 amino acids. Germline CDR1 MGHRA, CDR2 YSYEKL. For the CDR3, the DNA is TGCGCCAGCAGCCCCGTCGGACTAGCGTTCTCCTACGAGCAGTACTTC. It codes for CASSPVGLAFSYEQYF.

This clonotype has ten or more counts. The CDR3 sequence is CASSPSPDTQYF. The CDR3 DNA reads TGTGCCAGCAGCCCTTCCCCGGATACGCAGTATTTT. V and J are TRBV7-2 and TRBJ2-3; D is uncertain. Per the germline V gene, CDR1 is SGHTA and CDR2 is FQGNSA. The ends were cut back, 5 bases at V and 6 bases at J, with 9 bases in the middle. The CDR3 totals 12 residues.

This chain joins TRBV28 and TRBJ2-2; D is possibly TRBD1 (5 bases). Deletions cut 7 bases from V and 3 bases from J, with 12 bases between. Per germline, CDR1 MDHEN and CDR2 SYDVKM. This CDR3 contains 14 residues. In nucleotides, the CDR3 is TGTGCCAGCATCCTGGGGCGCTACACCGGGGAGCTGTTTTTT. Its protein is CASILGRYTGELFF.

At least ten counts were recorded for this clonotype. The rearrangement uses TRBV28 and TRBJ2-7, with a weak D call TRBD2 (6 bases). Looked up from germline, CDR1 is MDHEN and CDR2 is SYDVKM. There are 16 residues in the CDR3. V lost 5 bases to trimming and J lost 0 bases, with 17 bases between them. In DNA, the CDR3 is TGTGCCAGCAGTCCTGAGCGAGAGCGGGTCTCCTACGAGCAGTACTTC. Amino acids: CASSPERERVSYEQYF.

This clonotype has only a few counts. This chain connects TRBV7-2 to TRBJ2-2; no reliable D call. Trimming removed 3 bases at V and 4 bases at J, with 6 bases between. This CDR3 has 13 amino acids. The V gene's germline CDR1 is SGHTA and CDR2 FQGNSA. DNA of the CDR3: TGTGCCAGCAGCTTTAACGGCACCGGGGAGCTGTTTTTT. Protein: CASSFNGTGELFF.

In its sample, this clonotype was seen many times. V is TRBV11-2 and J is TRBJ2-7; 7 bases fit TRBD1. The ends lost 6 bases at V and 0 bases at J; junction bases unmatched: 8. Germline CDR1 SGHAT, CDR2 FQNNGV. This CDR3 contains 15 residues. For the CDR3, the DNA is TGTGCCAGCAGAAGGCCGGGACAGATCTCCTACGAGCAGTACTTC. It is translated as CASRRPGQISYEQYF. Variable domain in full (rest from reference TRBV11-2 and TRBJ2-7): EAGVAQSPRYKIIEKRQSVAFWCNPISGHATLYWYQQILGQGPKLLIQFQNNGVVDDSQLPKDRFSAERLKGVDSTLKIQPAKLEDSAVYLCASRRPGQISYEQYFGPGTRLTVT.

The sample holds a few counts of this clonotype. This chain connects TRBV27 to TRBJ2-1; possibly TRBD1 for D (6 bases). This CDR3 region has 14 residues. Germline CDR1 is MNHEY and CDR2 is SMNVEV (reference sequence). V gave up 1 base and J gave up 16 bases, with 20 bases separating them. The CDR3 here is CASSLFGDNERQFF. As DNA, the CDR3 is TGTGCCAGCAGTTTATTTGGGGACAATGAGAGGCAATTCTTC.

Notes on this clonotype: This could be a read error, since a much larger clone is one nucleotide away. DNA for the CDR3: TGTGCCAGCAGCACCACTAGCTCCTCCATAGAACCCTACGAGCAGTACTTC. Its translation is CASSTTSSSIEPYEQYF. V and J are TRBV7-2 and TRBJ2-7; tentatively, D is TRBD2 (6 bases). In germline, CDR1 is SGHTA, CDR2 FQGNSA. The CDR3 runs to 17 residues. V was cut by 5 bases and J by 2 bases, with 22 bases left in between. Using reference TRBV7-2 and TRBJ2-7 for the parts outside the CDR3, the full variable domain is GAGVSQSPSNKVTEKGKDVELRCDPISGHTALYWYRQSLGQGLEFLIYFQGNSAPDKSGLPSDRFSAERTGGSVSTLTIQRTQQEDSAVYLCASSTTSSSIEPYEQYFGPGTRLTVT.

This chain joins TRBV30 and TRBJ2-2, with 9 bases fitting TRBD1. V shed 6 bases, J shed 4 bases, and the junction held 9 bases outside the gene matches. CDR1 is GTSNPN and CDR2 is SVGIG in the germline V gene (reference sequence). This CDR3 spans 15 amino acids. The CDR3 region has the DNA TGTGCCTGTACCTACAGGGGGCAAGTCACCGGGGAGCTGTTTTTT. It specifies CACTYRGQVTGELFF. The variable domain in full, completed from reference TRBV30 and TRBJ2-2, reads SQTIHQWPATLVQPVGSPLSLECTVEGTSNPNLYWYRQAAGRGLQLLFYSVGIGQISSEVPQNLSASRPQDRQFILSSKKLLLSDSGFYLCACTYRGQVTGELFFGEGSRLTVL.

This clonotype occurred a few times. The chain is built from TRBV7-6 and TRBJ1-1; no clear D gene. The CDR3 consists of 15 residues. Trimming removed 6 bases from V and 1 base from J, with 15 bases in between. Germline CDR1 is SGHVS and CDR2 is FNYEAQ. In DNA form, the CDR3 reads TGTGCCAGCAGTCACAGCGCAGCTCCGAACACTGAAGCTTTCTTT. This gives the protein CASSHSAAPNTEAFF.

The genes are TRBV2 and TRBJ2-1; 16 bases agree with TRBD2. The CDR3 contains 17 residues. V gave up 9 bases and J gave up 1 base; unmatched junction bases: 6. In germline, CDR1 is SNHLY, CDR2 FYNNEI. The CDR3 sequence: CARSGLAGGNSYNEQFF. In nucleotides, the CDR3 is TGTGCCAGATCGGGACTAGCGGGAGGGAATTCCTACAATGAGCAGTTCTTC.

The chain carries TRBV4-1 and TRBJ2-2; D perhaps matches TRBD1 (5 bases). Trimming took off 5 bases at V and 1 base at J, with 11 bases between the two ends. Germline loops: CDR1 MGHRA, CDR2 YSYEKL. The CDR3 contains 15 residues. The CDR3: CASSRGDRNTGELFF. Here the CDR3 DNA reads TGCGCCAGCAGCAGGGGTGACAGGAACACCGGGGAGCTGTTTTTT.

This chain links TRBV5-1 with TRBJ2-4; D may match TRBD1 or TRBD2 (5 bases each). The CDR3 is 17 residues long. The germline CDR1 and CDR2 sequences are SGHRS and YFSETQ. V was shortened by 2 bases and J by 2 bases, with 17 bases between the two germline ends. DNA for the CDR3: TGCGCCAGCAGCTTTGGGGATTCTGGGGGAACCAAAAACATTCAGTACTTC. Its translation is CASSFGDSGGTKNIQYF.

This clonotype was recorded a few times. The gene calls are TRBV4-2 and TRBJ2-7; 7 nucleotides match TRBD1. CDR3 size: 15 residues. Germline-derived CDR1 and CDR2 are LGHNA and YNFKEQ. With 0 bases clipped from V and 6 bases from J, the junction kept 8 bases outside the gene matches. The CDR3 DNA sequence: TGTGCCAGCAGCCAAGATTTCGGACAGGTCCCCGAGCAGTACTTC. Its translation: CASSQDFGQVPEQYF.

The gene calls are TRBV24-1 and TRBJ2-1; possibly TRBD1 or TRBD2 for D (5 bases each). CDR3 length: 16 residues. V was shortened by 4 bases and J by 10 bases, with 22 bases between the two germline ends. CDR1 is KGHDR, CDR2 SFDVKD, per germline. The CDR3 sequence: CATSDYPGRGSGEQFF. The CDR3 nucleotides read TGTGCCACCAGTGACTATCCGGGACGAGGTTCCGGGGAGCAGTTCTTC.

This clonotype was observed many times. The CDR3 reads CATSRDAGDEKLFF. For the CDR3, the DNA is TGTGCCACCAGCAGAGATGCCGGAGATGAAAAACTGTTTTTT. This chain uses TRBV15 with TRBJ1-4; unclear D gene. CDR3 size: 14 residues. Trimming removed 0 bases from V and 6 bases from J, with 8 bases in between. CDR1 and CDR2 from the germline V gene are LNHNV and YYDKDF (reference sequence).